This TCR beta chain is drawn from a study of shared clonotypes between healthy human individuals. Whole-study results and caveats: Only blood underwent sampling, and tissue repertoires likely differ.

From germline, CDR1 is SGDLS and CDR2 YYNGEE. V dropped 4 bases and J dropped 9; count of bases not matched to a gene: 16. The CDR3 covers 16 residues. With unsorted samples, genomic DNA was obtained from 90 million to 95 million PBMCs. Researchers divided each subset's genomic DNA evenly across several immunoSEQ plates. Roughly 280 ng DNA, 30,000 or so T cell genomes, went into unsorted PBMC replicate PCRs. Sequenced by immunoSEQ multiplex PCR; TCRdb stores in-frame clones only, minus some. The sample has about 560,000 clones; around 76% are singletons. As concerns this clone: Antigen specificity is unknown.

The sample comprised PBMCs. The clonotype was recovered from a woman in her thirties or forties in good health. Some clones in this sample may be carry-over from other donors' samples. This chain uses TRBV9 with TRBJ2-1; 7 positions match TRBD2. CDR3 sequence: CASSSRIGGSSGEQFF. CDR3 DNA sequence: TGTGCCAGCAGCTCCCGGATTGGCGGGAGCTCTGGTGAGCAGTTCTTC.